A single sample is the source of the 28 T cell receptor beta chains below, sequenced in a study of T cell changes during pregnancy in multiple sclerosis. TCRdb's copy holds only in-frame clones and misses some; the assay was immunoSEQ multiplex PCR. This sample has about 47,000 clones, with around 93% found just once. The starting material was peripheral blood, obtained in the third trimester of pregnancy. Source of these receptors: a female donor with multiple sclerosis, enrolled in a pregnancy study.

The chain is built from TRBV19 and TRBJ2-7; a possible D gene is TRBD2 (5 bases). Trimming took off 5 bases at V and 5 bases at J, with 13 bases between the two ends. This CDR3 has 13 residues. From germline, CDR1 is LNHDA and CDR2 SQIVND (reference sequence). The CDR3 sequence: CASSSTGINEQYF. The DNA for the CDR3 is TGTGCCAGTAGTTCAACGGGGATAAACGAGCAGTACTTC.

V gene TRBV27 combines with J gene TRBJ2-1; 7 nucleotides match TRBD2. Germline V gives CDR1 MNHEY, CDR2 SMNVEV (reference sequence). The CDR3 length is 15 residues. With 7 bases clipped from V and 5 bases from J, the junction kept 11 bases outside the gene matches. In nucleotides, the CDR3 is TGTGCCAGCACTGGGCGCGGGAGTAACAACAATGAGCAGTTCTTC. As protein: CASTGRGSNNNEQFF.

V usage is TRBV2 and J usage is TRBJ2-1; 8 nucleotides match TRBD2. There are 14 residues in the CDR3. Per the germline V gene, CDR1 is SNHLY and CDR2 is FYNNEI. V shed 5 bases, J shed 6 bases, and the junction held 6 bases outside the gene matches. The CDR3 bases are TGTGCCAGCAGTCTCCTCGGGACTAGCAATGAGCAGTTCTTC. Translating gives CASSLLGTSNEQFF.

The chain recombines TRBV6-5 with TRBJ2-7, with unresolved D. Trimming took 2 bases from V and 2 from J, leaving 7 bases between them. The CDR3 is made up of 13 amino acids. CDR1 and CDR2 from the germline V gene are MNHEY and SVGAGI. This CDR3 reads CASSYQATYEQYF. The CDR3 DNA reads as TGTGCCAGCAGTTACCAAGCTACCTACGAGCAGTACTTC.

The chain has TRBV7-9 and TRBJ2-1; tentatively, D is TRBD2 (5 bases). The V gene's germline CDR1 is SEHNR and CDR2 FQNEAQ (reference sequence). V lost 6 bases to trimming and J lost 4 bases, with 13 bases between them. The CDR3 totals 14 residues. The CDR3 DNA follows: TGTGCCAGCAGGGACCAGCGAGGGTACAATGAGCAGTTCTTC. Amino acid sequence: CASRDQRGYNEQFF.

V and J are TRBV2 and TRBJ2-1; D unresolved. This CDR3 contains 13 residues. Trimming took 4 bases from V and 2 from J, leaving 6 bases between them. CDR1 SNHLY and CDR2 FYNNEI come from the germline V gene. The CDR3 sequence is CASSGLTYNEQFF. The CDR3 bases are TGTGCCAGCAGTGGACTTACCTACAATGAGCAGTTCTTC.

The CDR3 DNA sequence: TGTGCCAGCAGCGGAATAGCGGGGGACACCGGGGAGCTGTTTTTT. It translates to CASSGIAGDTGELFF. The gene calls are TRBV6-1 and TRBJ2-2, with 9 bases fitting TRBD2. Germline V gene data show CDR1 as MNHNS and CDR2 as SASEGT. Unmatched junction bases numbered 5, after V lost 6 bases and J lost 3 bases. The CDR3 totals 15 residues.

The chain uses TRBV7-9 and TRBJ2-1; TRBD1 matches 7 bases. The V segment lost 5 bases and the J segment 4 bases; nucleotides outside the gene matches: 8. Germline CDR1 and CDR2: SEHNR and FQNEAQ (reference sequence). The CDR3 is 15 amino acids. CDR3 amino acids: CASSTDRAQYNEQFF. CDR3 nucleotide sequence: TGTGCCAGCAGCACAGACAGGGCGCAATACAATGAGCAGTTCTTC.

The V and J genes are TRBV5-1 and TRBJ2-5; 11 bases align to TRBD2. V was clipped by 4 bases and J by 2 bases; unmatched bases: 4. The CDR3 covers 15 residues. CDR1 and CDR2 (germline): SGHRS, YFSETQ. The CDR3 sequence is CASSRGTSGQETQYF. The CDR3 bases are TGCGCCAGCAGCCGCGGGACTAGCGGTCAAGAGACCCAGTACTTC.

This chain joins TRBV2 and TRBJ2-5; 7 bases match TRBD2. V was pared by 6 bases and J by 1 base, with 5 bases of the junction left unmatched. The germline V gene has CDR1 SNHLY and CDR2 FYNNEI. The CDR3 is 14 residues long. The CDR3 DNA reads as TGTGCCAGCAGGATCTCTAGCGGCCAAGAGACCCAGTACTTC. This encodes CASRISSGQETQYF.

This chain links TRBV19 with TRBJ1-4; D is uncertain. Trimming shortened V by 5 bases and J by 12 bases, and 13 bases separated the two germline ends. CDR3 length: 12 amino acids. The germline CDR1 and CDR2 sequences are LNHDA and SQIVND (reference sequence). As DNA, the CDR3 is TGTGCCAGTAGTGGGCAGAGAATGGAACTGTTTTTT. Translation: CASSGQRMELFF.

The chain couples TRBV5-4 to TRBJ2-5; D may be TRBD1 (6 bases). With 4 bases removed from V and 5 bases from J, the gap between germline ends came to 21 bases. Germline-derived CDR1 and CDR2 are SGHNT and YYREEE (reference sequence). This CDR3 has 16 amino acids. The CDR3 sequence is CASSPPGALNLETQYF. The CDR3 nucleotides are TGTGCCAGCAGCCCTCCAGGGGCTCTGAACTTGGAGACCCAGTACTTC.

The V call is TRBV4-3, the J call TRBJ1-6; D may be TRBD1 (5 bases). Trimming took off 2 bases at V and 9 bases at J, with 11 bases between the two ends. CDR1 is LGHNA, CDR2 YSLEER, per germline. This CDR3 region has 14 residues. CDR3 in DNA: TGCGCCAGCAGCCAAACCCTCGGGGGTTCACCCCTCCACTTT. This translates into CASSQTLGGSPLHF.

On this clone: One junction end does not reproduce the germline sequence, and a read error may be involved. CDR3 nucleotides: TGTGCCAGCAGCCTAGCGGGAGGGGGGGAGCAGTTCTTC. It codes for CASSLAGGGEQFF. The chain has TRBV7-9 and TRBJ2-1; 12 bases match TRBD2. This CDR3 has 13 amino acids. Germline V gene sequence: CDR1 SEHNR, CDR2 FQNEAQ (reference sequence).

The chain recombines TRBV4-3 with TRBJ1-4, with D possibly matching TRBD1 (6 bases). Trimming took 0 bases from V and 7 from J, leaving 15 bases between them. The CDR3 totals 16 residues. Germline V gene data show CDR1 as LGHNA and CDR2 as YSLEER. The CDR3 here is CASSQDIRGAGEKLFF. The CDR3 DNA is TGCGCCAGCAGCCAAGATATCCGGGGGGCTGGTGAAAAACTGTTTTTT.

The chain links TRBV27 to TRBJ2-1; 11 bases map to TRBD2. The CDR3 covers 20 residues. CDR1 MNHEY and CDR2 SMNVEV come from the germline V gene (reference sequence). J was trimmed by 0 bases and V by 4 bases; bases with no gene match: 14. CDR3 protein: CASSSQLGTSGDSSYNEQFF. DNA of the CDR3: TGTGCCAGCAGTTCTCAGCTCGGGACTAGCGGAGACAGCTCCTACAATGAGCAGTTCTTC.

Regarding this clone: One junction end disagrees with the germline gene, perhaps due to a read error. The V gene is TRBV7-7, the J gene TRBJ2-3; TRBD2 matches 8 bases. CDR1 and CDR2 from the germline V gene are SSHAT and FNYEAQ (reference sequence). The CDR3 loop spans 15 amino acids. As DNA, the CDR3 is TGTGCTAGCAGCTTGGGTTCGGGGGGGGCAGATACGCAGTATTTT. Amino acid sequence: CASSLGSGGADTQYF.

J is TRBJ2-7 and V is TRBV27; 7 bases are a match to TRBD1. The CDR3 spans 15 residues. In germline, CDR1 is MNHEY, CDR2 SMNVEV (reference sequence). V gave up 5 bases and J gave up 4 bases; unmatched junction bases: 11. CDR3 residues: CASSNTRGTGYEQYF. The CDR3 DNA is TGTGCCAGCAGTAACACCAGGGGGACGGGGTACGAGCAGTACTTC.

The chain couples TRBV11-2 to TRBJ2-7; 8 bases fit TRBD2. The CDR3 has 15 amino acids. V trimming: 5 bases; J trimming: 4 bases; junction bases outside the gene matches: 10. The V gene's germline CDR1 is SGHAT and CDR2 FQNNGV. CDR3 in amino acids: CASSPYTGGPYEQYF. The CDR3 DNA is TGTGCCAGCAGCCCTTATACGGGAGGGCCATACGAGCAGTACTTC.

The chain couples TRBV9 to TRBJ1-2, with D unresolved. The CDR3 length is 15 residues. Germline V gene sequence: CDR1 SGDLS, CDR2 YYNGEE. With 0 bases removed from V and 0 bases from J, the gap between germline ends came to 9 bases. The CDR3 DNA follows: TGTGCCAGCAGCGTAGATCGGGGTGCTAACTATGGCTACACCTTC. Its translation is CASSVDRGANYGYTF.

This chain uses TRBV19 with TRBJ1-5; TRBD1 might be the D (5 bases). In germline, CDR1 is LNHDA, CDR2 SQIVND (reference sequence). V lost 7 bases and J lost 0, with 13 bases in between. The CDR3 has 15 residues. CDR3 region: CASKPGGTSNQPQHF. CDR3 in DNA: TGTGCCAGTAAGCCGGGCGGGACTAGCAATCAGCCCCAGCATTTT.

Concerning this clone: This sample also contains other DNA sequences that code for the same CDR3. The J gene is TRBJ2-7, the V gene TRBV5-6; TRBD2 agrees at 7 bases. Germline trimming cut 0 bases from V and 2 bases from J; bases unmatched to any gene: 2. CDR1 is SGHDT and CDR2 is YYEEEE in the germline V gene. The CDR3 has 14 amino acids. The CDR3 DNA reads TGTGCCAGCAGCTTGGGCGGGGGAACCTACGAGCAGTACTTC. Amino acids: CASSLGGGTYEQYF.

The CDR3 loop is CASGENNEQFF. In nucleotides, the CDR3 is TGTGCCAGCGGGGAGAACAATGAGCAGTTCTTC. This sequence joins TRBV28 and TRBJ2-1; TRBD2 is a possible D gene (5 bases). Per germline, CDR1 MDHEN and CDR2 SYDVKM. V dropped 8 bases and J dropped 5 bases, with 7 bases sitting between them. This CDR3 contains 11 residues.

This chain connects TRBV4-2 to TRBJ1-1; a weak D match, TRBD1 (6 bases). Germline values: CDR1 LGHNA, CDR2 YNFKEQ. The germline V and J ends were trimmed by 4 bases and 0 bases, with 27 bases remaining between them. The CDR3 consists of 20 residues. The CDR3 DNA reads TGTGCCAGCAGCCCCTACGACAGGACGTTCGAGGGACTAATGAACACTGAAGCTTTCTTT. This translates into CASSPYDRTFEGLMNTEAFF.

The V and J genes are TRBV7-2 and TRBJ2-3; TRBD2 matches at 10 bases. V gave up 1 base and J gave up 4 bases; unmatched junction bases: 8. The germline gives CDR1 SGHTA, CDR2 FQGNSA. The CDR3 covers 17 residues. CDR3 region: CASSLDELAGAPDTQYF. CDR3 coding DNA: TGTGCCAGCAGCTTAGATGAGCTAGCGGGAGCCCCAGATACGCAGTATTTT.

CDR3 nucleotide sequence: TGTGCCAGCAGTCCGGGACAGGTTTATGGCTACACCTTC. Protein: CASSPGQVYGYTF. The V call is TRBV6-6, the J call TRBJ1-2; TRBD1 matches at 8 bases. The CDR3 totals 13 residues. Germline V gene data show CDR1 as MNHNY and CDR2 as SVGAGI (reference sequence). J was trimmed by 5 bases and V by 5 bases; bases with no gene match: 4.

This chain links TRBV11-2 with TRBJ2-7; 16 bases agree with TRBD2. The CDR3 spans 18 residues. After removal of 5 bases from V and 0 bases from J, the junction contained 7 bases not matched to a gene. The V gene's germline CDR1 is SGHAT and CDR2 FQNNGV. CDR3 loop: CASSTGTSGRVSSYEQYF. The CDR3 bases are TGTGCCAGCAGCACCGGGACTAGCGGGAGGGTAAGCTCCTACGAGCAGTACTTC.

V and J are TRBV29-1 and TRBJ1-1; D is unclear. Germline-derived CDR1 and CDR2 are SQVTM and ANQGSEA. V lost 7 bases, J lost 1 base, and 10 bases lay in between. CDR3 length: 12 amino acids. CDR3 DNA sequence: TGCAGCGCCTCGCGAGGGAACACTGAAGCTTTCTTT. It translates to CSASRGNTEAFF.